What follows is one T cell receptor (beta chain) and its context. There are many counts of this clonotype. It has no known antigen specificity. No base quality values were provided; no much bigger clone lies one nucleotide off. This sample is part of a study of spatial heterogeneity in lung cancer (dated by TCRdb to between 2017 and 2020). Concerning the study at large: Donors were some 70 patients with early-stage, untreated non-small cell lung cancer from the lung TRACERx cohort. Follow-up PBMC samples were sequenced whenever available, with a median time to follow-up of about 2 years after resection. Beta-chain transcripts were consistently detected in greater numbers than alpha-chain transcripts, which likely reflects a higher abundance of beta-chain transcripts. In the raw uncorrected reads, each unique combination of TCR and UMI appeared more than ten times on average. In non-small cell lung cancer, the study made a quantitative comparison of TCR alpha and beta repertoires among multiple tumor regions, matched nontumor lung and blood. Nonsynonymous mutation counts, determined by whole-exome sequencing of tumor tissue, were related to features of the TCR repertoire. Both alpha and beta chains were TCR-sequenced in 200 to 250 tumor regions, approximately 68 matched nontumor lung samples and roughly 54 PBMC samples obtained at surgery.

The V end gives up 2 bases and the J end 4 bases, leaving 2 bases in the junction not matched to a gene. CDR1 and CDR2 (MNHEY, SVGAGI) derive from the germline V gene. The CDR3 holds 14 amino acids from the cysteine to the phenylalanine. Just CDR3 DNA is preserved here, 42 bases in frame from base 1. The intended sense of this specimen's time point label: blood at routine non-recurrence follow-up after resection. Whole RNA extracted from tumor and nontumor lung tissue, or from cryopreserved PBMC samples, was used for TCR sequencing without cell sorting. Only patients for whom sufficient RNA was available from at least two tumor regions were selected for TCR sequencing. Broad study findings and their caveats: Additional single-cell paired TCR alpha and beta sequencing was considered necessary to confirm, at a functional level, the hypothesis that regional TCRs recognize regional mutations. Ubiquitous expanded tumor TCRs showed up in blood more often at tumor resection than at routine follow-up. Comparisons of baseline and follow-up blood repertoires included only 15 or so patients.

Library preparation was by 5' RACE. The run used a NextSeq 500. The TCR library protocol attached a unique molecular identifier to each TCR cDNA molecule to allow correction of PCR and sequencing errors. Turning to the authors' computational methods: Decombinator tools were used for TCR identification, UMI-based error correction and CDR3 extraction. Expanded TCRs were defined as those above a frequency of 2 per 1,000, corresponding to the top 1% of the tumor frequency distribution. Rényi diversity was computed with the R vegan package after subsampling each repertoire 100 times to 5,000 TCRs. CDR3 similarity networks were built from amino acid triplet string-kernel similarity, with CDR3s being connected when pairwise similarity was above 0.82. The raw public data were reprocessed by TCRdb itself: fastp quality trimming at Q25, MiXCR clonotype calling, in-frame beta chains only. Rows with one shared CDR3 protein collapse into an entry with the most common genes and DNA. The V and J calls come from TCRdb's annotation, not from the publication. The sample table lists about 11,000 distinct CDR3 sequences, 9.5% to 13% of them with a count of one. The top ten hold less than 40% of the sample.

The source is a female donor with early-stage non-small cell lung cancer. The V and J segments used are TRBV6-5 and TRBJ2-5, with 9 bases aligning to TRBD1. The source material was PBMCs, sampled at follow-up. The CDR3 region has the sequence CASSYPTGGETQYF. The nucleotides are TGTGCCAGCAGTTACCCGACAGGGGGAGAGACCCAGTACTTC.